This TCR beta chain was captured by sequencing in a study of cytomegalovirus exposure and HLA in healthy donors. The PCR made use of 60 Vbeta and 13 Jbeta primers. The assay was immunoSEQ multiplex PCR, and TCRdb's table has in-frame clones only and misses some. This sample carries about 140,000 clones, roughly 77% of them seen once, and the ten largest clones take around 3.4%. V gave up 2 bases and J gave up 0 bases, with 8 bases separating them. The CDR3 is 15 amino acids. Germline CDR1 and CDR2: SNHLY and FYNNEI. This clone was seen only a few times. This rearrangement joins TRBV2 to TRBJ1-3; D is perhaps TRBD1 (5 bases). The clonotype originates from a man aged 40-49 years in good health and CMV-seronegative. The sample was PBMCs. CDR3 amino acids: CASSEQGVSGNTIYF. As DNA, the CDR3 is TGTGCCAGCAGTGAACAGGGCGTCTCTGGAAACACCATATATTTT.